Presented here are 25 T cell receptor beta chains from one specimen sequenced in a study of blood T cell repertoires in COVID-19. Sequenced by immunoSEQ multiplex PCR; TCRdb stores in-frame clones only, minus some. The repertoire holds some 130,000 clones, with approximately 80% as singletons. Sample: peripheral blood. These TCRs come from a human donor in a cohort sampled during active COVID-19.

The CDR3 DNA reads TGTGCCAGCAAGGGCGGGGGGAACCAAGAGACCCAGTACTTC. It specifies CASKGGGNQETQYF. The J gene is TRBJ2-5, the V gene TRBV27; 8 nucleotides align to TRBD2. The CDR3 runs 14 residues. V lost 7 bases, J lost 0 bases, and 4 bases stayed unmatched. Germline assignment: CDR1 MNHEY and CDR2 SMNVEV (reference sequence).

This clone has just a few counts. This chain uses TRBV6-2 or TRBV6-3 with TRBJ1-2; 7 bases are a match to TRBD1. The CDR3 has 13 residues. Germline values: CDR1 MNHEY, CDR2 SVGEGT. After removal of 4 bases from V and 7 bases from J, the junction contained 6 bases not matched to a gene. The CDR3 loop is CASSSSQGIGYTF. In nucleotides, the CDR3 is TGTGCCAGCAGTTCCTCACAGGGGATTGGCTACACCTTC.

The gene calls are TRBV5-6 and TRBJ1-1, with 9 bases identical to TRBD1. V lost 4 bases and J lost 3; bases outside the gene matches: 10. Germline V gene lookup returns CDR1 SGHDT and CDR2 YYEEEE. This CDR3 spans 16 amino acids. The CDR3 region is CASSPPQGAHHTEAFF. The CDR3 DNA is TGTGCCAGCAGCCCTCCACAGGGGGCTCATCACACTGAAGCTTTCTTT.

The gene calls are TRBV5-8 and TRBJ2-3; 10 positions agree with TRBD2. V was pared by 4 bases and J by 4 bases, with 6 bases of the junction left unmatched. Germline V CDR1 and CDR2: SGHTS, YDEGEE. The CDR3 totals 15 residues. CDR3 nucleotides: TGTGCCAGCAGCCGGGACAGCGGGGGGGCAGATACGCAGTATTTT. This translates into CASSRDSGGADTQYF.

V gene TRBV11-2 combines with J gene TRBJ2-7; D is perhaps TRBD2 (6 bases). The V end lost 7 bases, the J end lost 3 bases, and 22 bases lay between the germline ends. The length of the CDR3 is 16 residues. Germline lookup yields CDR1 SGHAT and CDR2 FQNNGV. The CDR3 sequence is CASNNGAGLSNYEQYF. CDR3 bases: TGTGCCAGCAACAACGGGGCGGGACTCAGCAACTACGAGCAGTACTTC.

The rearrangement links TRBV7-9 to TRBJ2-6; 9 bases align to TRBD1. The CDR3 has 18 amino acids. The ends lost 4 bases at V and 0 bases at J; junction bases unmatched: 7. Germline assignment: CDR1 SEHNR and CDR2 FQNEAQ (reference sequence). The CDR3 nucleotides read TGTGCCAGCAGCTGGCGGACAGGGGAAGACTCTGGGGCCAACGTCCTGACTTTC. Translated, it gives CASSWRTGEDSGANVLTF.

V gene TRBV24-1 combines with J gene TRBJ2-7; the D gene is possibly TRBD2 (5 bases). The CDR3 is 15 amino acids. Trimming took off 3 bases at V and 1 base at J, with 12 bases between the two ends. Germline V CDR1 and CDR2: KGHDR, SFDVKD. This CDR3 reads CATSDMAGGSYEQYV. As DNA, the CDR3 is TGTGCCACCAGTGATATGGCGGGCGGGTCCTACGAGCAGTACGTC.

V and J are TRBV3-1 (or the pseudogene TRBV3-2) and TRBJ2-2, with TRBD1 identical over 8 bases. Germline V lookup: CDR1 LGHDT, CDR2 YNNKEL (reference sequence). The CDR3 totals 15 residues. Trimming removed 6 bases from V and 3 bases from J; junction bases left unmatched: 6. The CDR3 DNA reads TGTGCCAGCAGTAGACAGGGGAGAGACACCGGGGAGCTGTTTTTT. Protein: CASSRQGRDTGELFF.

The chain carries TRBV7-3 and TRBJ2-2; TRBD2 matches at 10 bases. The CDR3 sequence is 15 residues long. Germline CDR1 and CDR2: SGHTA and FQGTGA. The trim removed 5 bases at V and 4 bases at J, leaving 4 bases unmatched. CDR3 residues: CASSQLAGSTGELFF. The CDR3, as DNA: TGTGCCAGCAGCCAACTAGCGGGGAGCACCGGGGAGCTGTTTTTT.

The genes are TRBV27 and TRBJ2-1; 9 bases agree with TRBD2. The CDR3 has 17 amino acids. V shed 6 bases and J 2 bases; nucleotides not matched to a gene: 11. CDR1 MNHEY and CDR2 SMNVEV come from the germline V gene (reference sequence). The CDR3 is CASRDPGGGRAYNEQFF. The CDR3 nucleotides read TGTGCCAGCAGAGACCCTGGGGGCGGGAGGGCCTACAATGAGCAGTTCTTC.

V usage is TRBV4-3 and J usage is TRBJ1-2; D is unclear. Trimming pared 0 bases from V and 4 bases from J, leaving 9 bases between. The length of the CDR3 is 14 residues. Germline CDR1 reads LGHNA; CDR2 reads YSLEER. Here the CDR3 DNA reads TGCGCCAGCAGCCAAGATTTGGCAGTCTATGGCTACACCTTC. It yields the protein CASSQDLAVYGYTF.

The rearrangement joins TRBV7-3 to TRBJ2-2; possible D gene TRBD2, 5 bases. V was pared by 8 bases and J by 2 bases, with 15 bases between. The CDR3 contains 15 residues. Germline loops: CDR1 SGHTA, CDR2 FQGTGA. CDR3 nucleotides: TGTGCCAGCCGGAACCAAGCGGTTAACACCGGGGAGCTGTTTTTT. This sequence encodes CASRNQAVNTGELFF.

This clone was seen only a few times. The chain recombines TRBV7-9 with TRBJ2-1, with 7 bases lining up with TRBD2. V gave up 7 bases and J gave up 9 bases; unmatched junction bases: 15. There are 15 residues in the CDR3. Germline lookup yields CDR1 SEHNR and CDR2 FQNEAQ (reference sequence). The CDR3 bases are TGTGCCAGCAAAGGGTTCGCAGAGCCGGGGGGTGAGCAGTTCTTC. It is translated as CASKGFAEPGGEQFF.

J is TRBJ2-1 and V is TRBV4-1; the match to TRBD2 covers 10 bases. Unmatched junction bases numbered 6, after V lost 4 bases and J lost 3 bases. CDR1 is MGHRA, CDR2 YSYEKL, per germline. The CDR3 has 16 residues. The CDR3 loop is CASSLVTSGVYNEQFF. The CDR3 DNA reads TGCGCCAGCAGCCTGGTCACTAGCGGGGTCTACAATGAGCAGTTCTTC.

This clone was seen a single time. For the CDR3, the DNA is TGTGCCAGCAGCCCTAGTCCGGACAGGCCCCAGCATTTT. Protein sequence: CASSPSPDRPQHF. V usage is TRBV9 and J usage is TRBJ1-5, with D possibly being TRBD1 (6 bases). Between the trimmed V and J ends, which lost 4 bases and 9 bases, there was a span of 14 bases. CDR3 size: 13 residues. Germline assignment: CDR1 SGDLS and CDR2 YYNGEE.

V and J are TRBV14 and TRBJ2-7, with D possibly being TRBD2 (5 bases). This CDR3 contains 16 residues. CDR1 and CDR2 (germline): SGHDN, FVKESK. Deletions cut 5 bases from V and 3 bases from J, with 20 bases between. The CDR3 nucleotides are TGTGCCAGCAGCGACGTGGAAGACGAGGGATACTACGAGCAGTACGTC. Protein sequence: CASSDVEDEGYYEQYV.

The rearrangement joins TRBV7-3 to TRBJ2-3, with 12 bases lining up with TRBD2. The CDR3 totals 16 residues. The germline V gene has CDR1 SGHTA and CDR2 FQGTGA. J lost 6 bases, V lost 0 bases, and 4 bases had no gene match. CDR3 sequence (DNA): TGTGCCAGCAGCTTAACTCTAGCGGGAGGGTATGATACGCAGTATTTT. Translated: CASSLTLAGGYDTQYF.

The V gene is TRBV7-2, the J gene TRBJ1-1, with D possibly matching TRBD1 (5 bases). This CDR3 has 13 residues. The germline V and J ends were trimmed by 5 bases and 4 bases, with 11 bases remaining between them. CDR1 and CDR2 (germline): SGHTA, FQGNSA. The CDR3 spells CASSEVGGTEAFF. The CDR3 nucleotides read TGTGCCAGCAGCGAAGTGGGGGGCACTGAAGCTTTCTTT.

The V gene is TRBV7-3, the J gene TRBJ1-1; D gene ambiguous. Trimming shortened V by 2 bases and J by 1 base, and 8 bases separated the two germline ends. The CDR3 totals 14 residues. Germline V gives CDR1 SGHTA, CDR2 FQGTGA. The CDR3 nucleotides read TGTGCCAGCAGCTTAGGGCCGACGAACACTGAAGCTTTCTTT. It codes for CASSLGPTNTEAFF.

The J gene is TRBJ1-3, the V gene TRBV7-2, with 7 bases identical to TRBD1. The CDR3 runs to 11 residues. Germline trimming cut 4 bases from V and 9 bases from J; bases unmatched to any gene: 0. CDR1 is SGHTA, CDR2 FQGNSA, per germline. The chain's CDR3 is CASSSGGTIYF. The CDR3 nucleotides read TGTGCCAGCAGCTCAGGGGGCACCATATATTTT.

The J gene is TRBJ2-1, the V gene TRBV27; 9 bases fit TRBD1. The CDR3 has 15 residues. CDR1 and CDR2 (germline): MNHEY, SMNVEV (reference sequence). Trimming took 2 bases from V and 6 from J; bases not matched to a gene: 5. The CDR3 sequence is CASSLKGQGRNEQFF. CDR3 coding DNA: TGTGCCAGCAGTTTAAAGGGACAGGGACGCAATGAGCAGTTCTTC.

J is TRBJ2-1 and V is TRBV4-1, with D unclear. V was shortened by 0 bases and J by 5 bases, with 11 bases between the two germline ends. CDR1 and CDR2 from the germline V gene are MGHRA and YSYEKL. The CDR3 is 15 residues long. In DNA form, the CDR3 reads TGCGCCAGCAGCCAAGATCGGGTTAATGACAATGAGCAGTTCTTC. Amino acids: CASSQDRVNDNEQFF.

V gene TRBV7-9 combines with J gene TRBJ2-1; 13 bases are a match to TRBD2. The germline V gene has CDR1 SEHNR and CDR2 FQNEAQ (reference sequence). The CDR3 extends over 15 amino acids. V was pared by 5 bases and J by 10 bases, with 8 bases of the junction left unmatched. The CDR3 region has the DNA TGTGCCAGCAGCCTCGGACTAGCGGGAGTAGGGGAGCAGTTCTTC. It codes for CASSLGLAGVGEQFF.

This sequence joins TRBV29-1 and TRBJ1-2; unclear D gene. Germline CDR1 SQVTM, CDR2 ANQGSEA. The CDR3 totals 13 residues. The V end lost 0 bases, the J end lost 8 bases, and 13 bases lay between the germline ends. The CDR3 protein is CSVEEISTRGYTF. The CDR3 DNA follows: TGCAGCGTTGAAGAAATCTCAACGAGGGGCTACACCTTC.

The genes are TRBV5-1 and TRBJ2-3; no firm D call. Germline values: CDR1 SGHRS, CDR2 YFSETQ. This CDR3 comprises 12 residues. The V and J ends lost 8 bases and 3 bases respectively, with 10 bases between them. DNA of the CDR3: TGCGCCAGTCGGTCCGAAACAGATACGCAGTATTTT. Its protein is CASRSETDTQYF. Drawing the rest from reference TRBV5-1 and TRBJ2-3, the complete variable domain is KAGVTQTPRYLIKTRGQQVTLSCSPISGHRSVSWYQQTPGQGLQFLFEYFSETQRNKGNFPGRFSGRQFSNSRSEMNVSTLELGDSALYLCASRSETDTQYFGPGTRLTVL.